A selection of T cell receptor beta chains follows, all from one sample in a study of monozygotic twins with inflammatory bowel disease. TCRdb re-called the 5' RACE reads and gives one entry per CDR3 protein, without DNA. This sample contains roughly 200,000 distinct CDR3 sequences. Sequenced sample: blood. These receptor sequences come from a human donor with ulcerative colitis or Crohn's disease, or a healthy co-twin of an affected twin (not recorded which). CDR3s include the opening cysteine and the closing phenylalanine or tryptophan.

TRBV10-3	TRBJ1-1	CAIRGDSPTEAFF
TRBV18	TRBJ1-3	CASSPGSPNTIYF
TRBV27	TRBJ2-2	CASSYRGITGELFF
TRBV20-1	TRBJ1-1	CSATTPEGDTEAFF
TRBV24-1	TRBJ2-2	CATRDAFGTGELFF
TRBV10-3	TRBJ2-3	CAISGRGLIDTQYF
TRBV5-1	TRBJ2-7	CASRGTSGVEQYF
TRBV12-3/TRBV12-4	TRBJ1-2	CASSPGDRANYGYTF
TRBV14	TRBJ1-1	CASSRWTGDTEAFF
TRBV5-1	TRBJ1-1	CASSSRGQVNEAFF
TRBV20-1	TRBJ1-5	CSARDPGVENQPQHF
TRBV3-1	TRBJ2-2	CASSRRGGITGELFF
TRBV20-1	TRBJ2-3	CSARVAGRDTQYF
TRBV20-1	TRBJ2-2	CSASRGQNTGELFF
TRBV5-1	TRBJ1-2	CASSYDRAFRGYTF
TRBV7-2	TRBJ1-1	CASSPRFTEAFF
TRBV5-5	TRBJ2-7	CASRSGHSYEQYF
TRBV5-1	TRBJ2-3	CASSWNVLAGATKTTDTQYF
TRBV5-1	TRBJ1-5	CASSTSGGLNQPQHF
TRBV20-1	TRBJ1-2	CSADNPTGTEVSGYTF
TRBV12-3/TRBV12-4	TRBJ2-2	CASSSVAGGTNTGELFF
TRBV10-3	TRBJ2-2	CAISERSNTGELFF
TRBV6-5	TRBJ2-3	CASSYRAGLSTDTQYF
TRBV3-1	TRBJ1-2	CASSPKGAQGRNGYTF
TRBV27	TRBJ1-4	CASSLRGPTNEKLFF
TRBV7-9	TRBJ1-3	CASSLTQGAGNTIYF
TRBV5-1	TRBJ2-2	CASSGDENTGELFF
TRBV29-1	TRBJ1-2	CSVESGDGYTF
TRBV12-3/TRBV12-4	TRBJ2-1	CASSSPPVTDYNEQFF
TRBV29-1	TRBJ1-5	CSVGGSRRGRRNQPQHF
TRBV6-4	TRBJ2-1	CASSETSGTYNEQFF
TRBV12-3/TRBV12-4	TRBJ1-4	CASSHAGGVKEKLFF
TRBV3-1	TRBJ1-4	CASSHIPEKLFF
TRBV4-1	TRBJ2-7	CASSQRTGDEQYF
TRBV7-4	TRBJ2-7	CASSSLQFSGPSYEQYF
TRBV5-1	TRBJ2-5	CASSLMGADQETQYF